Sequencing of this T cell receptor beta chain was carried out in a study of shared clonotypes between healthy human individuals. Every donor, a Caucasian adult, lived in Nashville, Tennessee. V was pared by 3 bases and J by 9 bases, with 8 bases between. This CDR3 is built from 11 residues. Germline CDR1 MNHEY, CDR2 SMNVEV (reference sequence). Deep-level running was used for the assay. Produced via immunoSEQ multiplex PCR; TCRdb's table is partial and in-frame only. The sample lists around 2.3 million clones, approximately 94% occurring once. The genes are TRBV27 and TRBJ1-2; D not certain. This receptor was identified in a man younger than 30 in good health. Sequenced: naive CD4+ T cells sorted from blood. The subset denotes: CD45RA+ positively selected. The CDR3 is CASSFAGSYTF. The DNA for the CDR3 is TGTGCCAGCAGTTTCGCGGGAAGCTACACCTTC.